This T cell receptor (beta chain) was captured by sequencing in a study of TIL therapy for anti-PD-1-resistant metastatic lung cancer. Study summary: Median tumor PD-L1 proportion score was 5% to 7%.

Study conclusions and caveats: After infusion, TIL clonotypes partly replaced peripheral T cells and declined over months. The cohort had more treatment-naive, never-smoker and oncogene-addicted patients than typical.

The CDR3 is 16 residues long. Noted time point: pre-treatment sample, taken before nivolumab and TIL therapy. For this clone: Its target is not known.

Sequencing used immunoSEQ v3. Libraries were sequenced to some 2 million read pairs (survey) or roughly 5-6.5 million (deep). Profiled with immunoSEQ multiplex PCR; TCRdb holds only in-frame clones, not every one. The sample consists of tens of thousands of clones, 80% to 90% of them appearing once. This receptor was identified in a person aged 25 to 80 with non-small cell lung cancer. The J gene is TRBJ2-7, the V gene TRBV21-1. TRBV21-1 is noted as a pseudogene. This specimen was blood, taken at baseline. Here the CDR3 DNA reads TGTGCCAGCAGCAAAGATTCCGGACGGACCTCCTACGAGCAGTACTTC. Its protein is CASSKDSGRTSYEQYF.